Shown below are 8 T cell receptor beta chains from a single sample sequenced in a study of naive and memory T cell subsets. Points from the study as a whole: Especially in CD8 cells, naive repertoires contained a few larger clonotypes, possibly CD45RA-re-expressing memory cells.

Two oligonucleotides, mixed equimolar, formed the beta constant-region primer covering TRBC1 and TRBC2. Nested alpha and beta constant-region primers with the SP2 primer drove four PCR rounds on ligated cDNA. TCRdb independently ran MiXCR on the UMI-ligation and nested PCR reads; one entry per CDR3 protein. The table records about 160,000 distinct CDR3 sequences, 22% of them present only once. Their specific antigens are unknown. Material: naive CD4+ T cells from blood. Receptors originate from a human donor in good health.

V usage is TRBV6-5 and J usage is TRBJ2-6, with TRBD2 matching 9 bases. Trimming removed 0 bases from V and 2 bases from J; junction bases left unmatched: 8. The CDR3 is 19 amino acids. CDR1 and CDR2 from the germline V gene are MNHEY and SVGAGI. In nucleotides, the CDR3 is TGTGCCAGCAGTTACTCCGGAAGCGGGAGGAGCACTGGGGCCAACGTCCTGACTTTC. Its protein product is CASSYSGSGRSTGANVLTF.

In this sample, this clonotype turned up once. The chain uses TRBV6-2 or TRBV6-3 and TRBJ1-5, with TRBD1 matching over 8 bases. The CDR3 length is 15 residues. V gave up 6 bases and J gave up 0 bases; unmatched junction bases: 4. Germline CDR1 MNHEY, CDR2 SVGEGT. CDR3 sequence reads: CASRRTGYSNQPQHF. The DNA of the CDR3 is TGTGCCAGCAGGAGGACAGGGTATAGCAATCAGCCCCAGCATTTT.

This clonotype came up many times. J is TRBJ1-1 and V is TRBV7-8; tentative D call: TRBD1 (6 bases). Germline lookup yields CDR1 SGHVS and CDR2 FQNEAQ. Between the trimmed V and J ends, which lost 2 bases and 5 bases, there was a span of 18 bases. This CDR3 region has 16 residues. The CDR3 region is CASSLRAGTLGTEAFF. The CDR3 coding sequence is TGTGCCAGCAGCTTACGGGCAGGGACACTGGGGACTGAAGCTTTCTTT.

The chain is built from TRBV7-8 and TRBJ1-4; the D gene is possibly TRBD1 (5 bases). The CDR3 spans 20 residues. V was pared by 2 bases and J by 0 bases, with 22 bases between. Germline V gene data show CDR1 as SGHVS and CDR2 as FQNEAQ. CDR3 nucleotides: TGTGCCAGCAGCTTATTCTGGGCGGGGCAGTCACTTGCAACTAATGAAAAACTGTTTTTT. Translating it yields CASSLFWAGQSLATNEKLFF.

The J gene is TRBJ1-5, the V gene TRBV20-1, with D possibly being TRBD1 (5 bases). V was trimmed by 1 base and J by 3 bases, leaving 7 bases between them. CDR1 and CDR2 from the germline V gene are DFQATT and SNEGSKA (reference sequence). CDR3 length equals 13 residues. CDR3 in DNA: TGCAGTGCTAGAGTGGACATCAATCAGCCCCAGCATTTT. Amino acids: CSARVDINQPQHF.

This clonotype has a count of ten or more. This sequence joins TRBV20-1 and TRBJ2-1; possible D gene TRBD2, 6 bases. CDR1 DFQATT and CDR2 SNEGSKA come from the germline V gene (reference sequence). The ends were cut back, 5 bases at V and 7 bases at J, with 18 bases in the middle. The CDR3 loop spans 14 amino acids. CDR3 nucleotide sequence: TGCAGTGCTTCGGGGCTGGGAGGCCTTAATGAGCAGTTCTTC. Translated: CSASGLGGLNEQFF.

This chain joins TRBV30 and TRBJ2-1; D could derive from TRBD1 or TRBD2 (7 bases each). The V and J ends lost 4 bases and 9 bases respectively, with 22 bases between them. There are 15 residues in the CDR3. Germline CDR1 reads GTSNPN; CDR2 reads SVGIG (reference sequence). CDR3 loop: CAWTKGAGESSEQFF. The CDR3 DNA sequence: TGTGCCTGGACAAAGGGGGCGGGAGAGTCGTCTGAGCAGTTCTTC.

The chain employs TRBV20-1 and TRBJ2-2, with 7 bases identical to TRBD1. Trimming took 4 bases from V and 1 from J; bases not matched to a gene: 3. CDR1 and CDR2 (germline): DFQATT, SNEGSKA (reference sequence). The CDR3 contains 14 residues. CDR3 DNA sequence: TGCAGTGCTACCGGGACAGTGAACACCGGGGAGCTGTTTTTT. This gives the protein CSATGTVNTGELFF.